This T cell receptor (beta chain) was captured by sequencing in a study of T-cell reconstitution after alpha-beta-depleted transplantation in children. General study results and limits: Where some patients showed high TCRbeta diversity at day 60, it came from recipient T cells and thymic progenitors that had survived. About two months after transplant, alpha-beta T cells reportedly came from several hundred expanded graft clones.

Preparing the TCRbeta library involved the use of unique molecular identifiers. TCRdb itself ran the PCR reads through MiXCR, one entry per CDR3 protein. In the table there are 450,000 to 550,000 distinct CDR3 sequences, around 10% of which are singletons. This clonotype was seen many times. The antigen is unknown. The clonotype originates from a female patient aged 2-15 years who had a stem cell transplant for aplastic anemia, so the T cells may come from the graft donor. Sample: PBMCs, mostly from graft donor cells, taken 180 days after TCRalphabeta/CD19-depleted stem cell transplant.

CDR3: CSARDGAVYYNEQFF. The CDR3 bases are TGCAGTGCTAGAGATGGGGCGGTCTACTACAATGAGCAGTTCTTC. The V gene is TRBV20-1, the J gene TRBJ2-1, with TRBD1 as a possible D gene (5 bases). The ends were cut back, 0 bases at V and 3 bases at J, with 12 bases in the middle. The CDR3 consists of 15 residues. Germline CDR1 is DFQATT and CDR2 is SNEGSKA (reference sequence).